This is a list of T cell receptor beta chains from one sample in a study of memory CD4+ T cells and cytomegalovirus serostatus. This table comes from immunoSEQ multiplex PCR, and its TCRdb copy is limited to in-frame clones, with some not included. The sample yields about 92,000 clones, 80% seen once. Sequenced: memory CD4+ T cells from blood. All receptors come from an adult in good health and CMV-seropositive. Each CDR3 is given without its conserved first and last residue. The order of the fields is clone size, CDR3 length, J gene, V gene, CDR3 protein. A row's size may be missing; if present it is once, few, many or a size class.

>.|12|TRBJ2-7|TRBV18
ASSREQSSYEQY
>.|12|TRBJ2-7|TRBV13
ASSLQGGGYEQY
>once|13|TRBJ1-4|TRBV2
ASRPRWATNEKLF
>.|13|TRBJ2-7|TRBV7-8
ASSPLAGESYEQY
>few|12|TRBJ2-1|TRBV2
ASSESGRASEQF
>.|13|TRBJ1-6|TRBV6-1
ASSPAQAKGSPLH
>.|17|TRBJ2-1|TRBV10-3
ATQRPGFMAEGLYNEQF
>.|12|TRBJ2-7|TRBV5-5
ASSSSGLSYEQY
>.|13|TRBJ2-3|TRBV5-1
ASGLRGQNTDTQY
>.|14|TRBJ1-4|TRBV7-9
ASSRKQGAANEKLF
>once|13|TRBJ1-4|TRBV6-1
ASSEARFIDEKLF
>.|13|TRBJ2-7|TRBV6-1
ASSGGTASSYEQY
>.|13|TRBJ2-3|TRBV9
ASSQRQGLGDTQY
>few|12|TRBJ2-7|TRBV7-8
ASSYGTGGREQY
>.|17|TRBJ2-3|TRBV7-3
ASSLQPGTSGRAGDTQY
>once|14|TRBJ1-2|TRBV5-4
ASSATGGGTNYGYT
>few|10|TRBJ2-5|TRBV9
ASSVTEETQY
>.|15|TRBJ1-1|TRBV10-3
AISDGIAGGVNTEAF
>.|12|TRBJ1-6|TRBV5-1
ASSSGTANPPLH
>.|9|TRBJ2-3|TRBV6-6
ASGSTDTQY
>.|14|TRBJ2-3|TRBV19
ASSDGASGSSDTQY
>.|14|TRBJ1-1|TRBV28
ASSFSGQGGNTEAF
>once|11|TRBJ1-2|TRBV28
ASRPPGARGYT
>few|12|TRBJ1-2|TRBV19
ASMDRAANYGYT
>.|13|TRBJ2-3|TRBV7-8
ASSSLGAQFGTQY
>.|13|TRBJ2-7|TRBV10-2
ASSQGQGATYEQY
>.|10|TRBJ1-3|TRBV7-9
ASSHNGNTIY
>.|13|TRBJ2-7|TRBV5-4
ASSLEVREVDEQY
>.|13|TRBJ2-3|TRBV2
ASSLQGSSTDTQY
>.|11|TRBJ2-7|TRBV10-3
ASKTGTGDEQY
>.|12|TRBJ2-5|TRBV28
ASSPGGQDQTQY
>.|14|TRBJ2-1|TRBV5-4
ASSLARLAGVNEQF
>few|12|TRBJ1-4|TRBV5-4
ASSRQGAVEKLF
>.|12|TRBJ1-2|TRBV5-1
ASSLVGANYGYT
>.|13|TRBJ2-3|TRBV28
ASSLPLAGGDTQY
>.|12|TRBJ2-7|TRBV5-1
ASSRGGFGDEQY
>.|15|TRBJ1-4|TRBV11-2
ASSLRDRSQPLEKLF
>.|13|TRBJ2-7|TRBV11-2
ASSLDWTVAYEQY
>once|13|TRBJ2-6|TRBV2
ASKSDRGRANVLT
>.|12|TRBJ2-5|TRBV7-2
ASSSGLNQETQY
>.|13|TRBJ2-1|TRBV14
ASSPGTSGVREQF
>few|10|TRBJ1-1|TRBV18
ASSPDREGAF
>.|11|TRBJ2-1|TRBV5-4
AISTGGYGEQF
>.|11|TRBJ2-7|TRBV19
ASTSGQSYEQY
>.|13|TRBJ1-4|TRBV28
ASSSTGALNEKLF
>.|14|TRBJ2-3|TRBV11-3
ASSKGTSGSADTQY
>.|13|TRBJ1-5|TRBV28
ASLSSPGDYQPQH
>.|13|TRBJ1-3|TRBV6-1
ATTSPGESGNTIY
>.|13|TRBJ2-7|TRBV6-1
ASSPRGAGSNEQY
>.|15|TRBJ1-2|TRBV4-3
ASSQAGTGRLGGGYT
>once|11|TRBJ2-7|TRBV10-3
AIRRDGPYEQY
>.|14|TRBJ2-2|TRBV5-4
ASSLYQGANTGELF
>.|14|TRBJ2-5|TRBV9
ASSVAQGLAGETQY
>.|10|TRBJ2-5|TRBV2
ASRTGEETQY
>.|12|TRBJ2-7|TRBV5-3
ARSLPGWAYEQY